The next 18 T cell receptor beta chains were all read from a single sample in a study of blood T cell repertoires in COVID-19. Clones were read by immunoSEQ multiplex PCR, and TCRdb kept only the in-frame ones, dropping some. The sample yields 65,000 to 90,000 clones, approximately 88% seen once. The sample comprised peripheral blood. The receptors stem from a man aged 80 or over with active or convalescent COVID-19.

The table lists this clone with a few counts. The chain joins TRBV10-3 to TRBJ2-1; D is perhaps TRBD1 (6 bases). The CDR3 covers 15 residues. Per the germline V gene, CDR1 is ENHRY and CDR2 is SYGVKD. With 2 bases removed from V and 3 bases from J, the gap between germline ends came to 11 bases. CDR3 loop: CAISEGQINYNEQFF. As DNA, the CDR3 is TGTGCCATCAGTGAGGGACAGATAAACTACAATGAGCAGTTCTTC.

The rearrangement links TRBV4-2 to TRBJ2-2, with a weak D call TRBD1 (5 bases). The CDR3 is 15 residues long. Germline loops: CDR1 LGHNA, CDR2 YNFKEQ. V lost 1 base to trimming and J lost 6 bases, with 12 bases between them. The CDR3 sequence is CASSQVGQGSGELFF. The CDR3 region has the DNA TGTGCCAGCAGCCAAGTGGGTCAGGGCTCCGGGGAGCTGTTTTTT.

The chain combines TRBV18 with TRBJ2-1; D might be TRBD2 (5 bases). Germline values: CDR1 KGHSH, CDR2 LQKENI. V lost 5 bases and J 0 bases, leaving 11 bases between the germline ends. CDR3 size: 15 residues. The CDR3 reads CASSGRPSSYNEQFF. CDR3 in DNA: TGTGCCAGCTCAGGGAGACCGAGCTCCTACAATGAGCAGTTCTTC.

This clone was seen once. This chain connects TRBV30 to TRBJ2-1, with a weak D call TRBD2 (6 bases). The V end lost 5 bases, the J end lost 9 bases, and 20 bases lay between the germline ends. The CDR3 is 14 residues long. Germline loops: CDR1 GTSNPN, CDR2 SVGIG (reference sequence). CDR3 sequence reads: CAWGRGADFGEQFF. The CDR3 bases are TGTGCCTGGGGGCGGGGCGCCGATTTCGGTGAGCAGTTCTTC.

The genes are TRBV18 and TRBJ2-7; a weak D match, TRBD1 (6 bases). V lost 5 bases, J lost 6 bases, and 11 bases lay in between. CDR3 length equals 12 residues. Germline V CDR1 and CDR2: KGHSH, LQKENI. The CDR3 nucleotides are TGTGCCAGCTCAGGACAGCCCCTCGAGCAGTACTTC. Its translation: CASSGQPLEQYF.

This chain joins TRBV6-2 or TRBV6-3 and TRBJ2-2; D might be TRBD1 (6 bases). V dropped 5 bases and J dropped 0 bases, with 7 bases sitting between them. Germline V gives CDR1 MNHEY, CDR2 SVGEGT. The CDR3 totals 14 residues. CDR3 DNA sequence: TGTGCCAGCAGTAGGACAGCGAACACCGGGGAGCTGTTTTTT. Residues: CASSRTANTGELFF.

This sequence joins TRBV5-1 and TRBJ1-1; D remains ambiguous. Germline V CDR1 and CDR2: SGHRS, YFSETQ. The V gene lost 4 bases and the J gene lost 6 bases, with 10 bases spanning the gap. The length of the CDR3 is 12 residues. Here the CDR3 DNA reads TGCGCCAGCAGCCCTCCAGGCTCTGAAGCTTTCTTT. The encoded protein is CASSPPGSEAFF. Combining the CDR3 with reference TRBV5-1 and TRBJ1-1 gives the whole variable domain KAGVTQTPRYLIKTRGQQVTLSCSPISGHRSVSWYQQTPGQGLQFLFEYFSETQRNKGNFPGRFSGRQFSNSRSEMNVSTLELGDSALYLCASSPPGSEAFFGQGTRLTVV.

The J gene is TRBJ1-6, the V gene TRBV19; D ambiguous. Trimming removed 3 bases from V and 7 bases from J, with 7 bases in between. The CDR3 covers 13 residues. Looked up from germline, CDR1 is LNHDA and CDR2 is SQIVND (reference sequence). The CDR3 here is CASSIQANSPLHF. The DNA for the CDR3 is TGTGCCAGTAGTATCCAGGCCAATTCACCCCTCCACTTT.

The V and J genes are TRBV5-1 and TRBJ2-7; 10 bases match TRBD1. The V and J ends lost 0 bases and 4 bases, in that order; junction bases with no gene match: 4. The CDR3 extends over 15 amino acids. Germline V CDR1 and CDR2: SGHRS, YFSETQ. The CDR3 region is CASSLATGGGYEQYF. The DNA of the CDR3 is TGCGCCAGCAGCTTGGCGACAGGGGGCGGGTACGAGCAGTACTTC.

The chain combines TRBV20-1 with TRBJ2-7; possible D gene TRBD1, 6 bases. This CDR3 is 12 amino acids long. The V and J ends lost 3 bases and 5 bases respectively, with 11 bases between them. CDR1 is DFQATT and CDR2 is SNEGSKA in the germline V gene (reference sequence). CDR3: CSASKPGDEQYF. The DNA for the CDR3 is TGCAGTGCTAGTAAACCAGGGGACGAGCAGTACTTC.

J is TRBJ2-7 and V is TRBV4-1; TRBD2 is a possible D gene (5 bases). Between the trimmed V and J ends, which lost 1 base and 4 bases, there was a span of 8 bases. Germline-derived CDR1 and CDR2 are MGHRA and YSYEKL. CDR3 length: 13 amino acids. The CDR3, as DNA: TGCGCCAGCAGCCAAGTACGGGGTTACGAGCAGTACTTC. Amino acids: CASSQVRGYEQYF.

This chain links TRBV5-1 with TRBJ1-6; D remains unclear. Germline V gives CDR1 SGHRS, CDR2 YFSETQ. The V and J ends lost 0 bases and 9 bases respectively, with 7 bases between them. The CDR3 loop spans 13 amino acids. CDR3 in amino acids: CASSLDGFSPLHF. CDR3 in DNA: TGCGCCAGCAGCTTGGACGGGTTTTCACCCCTCCACTTT.

V is TRBV5-6 and J is TRBJ2-5; 7 bases match TRBD2. The germline V gene encodes CDR1 SGHDT and CDR2 YYEEEE. The CDR3 loop spans 13 amino acids. The V and J ends lost 1 base and 5 bases, in that order; junction bases with no gene match: 2. The CDR3 protein is CASSLTAGETQYF. For the CDR3, the DNA is TGTGCCAGCAGCTTGACAGCGGGGGAGACCCAGTACTTC.

V gene TRBV4-1 combines with J gene TRBJ2-3; 8 bases are a match to TRBD2. With 7 bases clipped from V and 0 bases from J, the junction kept 9 bases outside the gene matches. The CDR3 has 16 residues. The V gene's germline CDR1 is MGHRA and CDR2 YSYEKL. CDR3 region: CASMGRGATSTDTQYF. The CDR3 region has the DNA TGCGCCAGCATGGGGCGGGGGGCCACCAGCACAGATACGCAGTATTTT.

On this clone itself: At one of its ends the junction is not consistent with the germline gene, which may arise from a read error. This chain links TRBV12-3 or TRBV12-4 with TRBJ2-7; D may be TRBD1 (6 bases). The CDR3 is 13 residues long. CDR3 protein: CASRLGASSEQYF. The DNA of the CDR3 is TGTGCCAGCAGACTGGGGGCATCCTCCGAGCAGTACTTC.

V gene TRBV27 combines with J gene TRBJ2-3; TRBD2 matches 7 bases. The CDR3 totals 18 residues. V trimming: 2 bases; J trimming: 6 bases; junction bases outside the gene matches: 17. Germline loops: CDR1 MNHEY, CDR2 SMNVEV (reference sequence). The CDR3 loop is CASSLVGVVGGPSDTQYF. In DNA, the CDR3 is TGTGCCAGCAGTTTAGTGGGGGTAGTGGGAGGGCCATCGGATACGCAGTATTTT.

The V call is TRBV5-6, the J call TRBJ2-1, with D tentatively TRBD2 (6 bases). CDR3 length: 11 residues. Germline lookup yields CDR1 SGHDT and CDR2 YYEEEE. Trimming shortened V by 6 bases and J by 9 bases, and 10 bases separated the two germline ends. The CDR3 protein is CASNGGSEQFF. DNA of the CDR3: TGTGCCAGCAATGGGGGGAGTGAGCAGTTCTTC. Full variable domain (outside the CDR3, taken from reference TRBV5-6 and TRBJ2-1): DAGVTQSPTHLIKTRGQQVTLRCSPKSGHDTVSWYQQALGQGPQFIFQYYEEEERQRGNFPDRFSGHQFPNYSSELNVNALLLGDSALYLCASNGGSEQFFGPGTRLTVL.

V usage is TRBV11-2 and J usage is TRBJ1-1; TRBD1 might be the D (5 bases). CDR1 is SGHAT, CDR2 FQNNGV, per germline. The CDR3 loop spans 15 amino acids. The germline V and J ends were trimmed by 8 bases and 3 bases, with 19 bases remaining between them. The CDR3 sequence is CASLGGEGSDTEAFF. In DNA, the CDR3 is TGTGCCAGCCTTGGGGGGGAAGGGTCGGACACTGAAGCTTTCTTT.